This TCR beta chain is drawn from a study of monozygotic twins with inflammatory bowel disease. The CDR3 has 13 amino acids. Germline lookup yields CDR1 MDHEN and CDR2 SYDVKM. Study-wide points: Support for any single strong IBD-associated signal or clonotype was not found.

About this clonotype: Antigen specificity is unknown.

Template switching added UMIs carrying a 6-nucleotide sample barcode. Two rounds of nested PCR, of roughly 17 and 9 cycles, were run on TCRalpha and TCRbeta cDNA. TCRdb reprocessed the 5' RACE reads; each CDR3 protein has one entry and no DNA is given. The sample totals 120,000 to 150,000 distinct CDR3 sequences. This sequence originates from a human donor with ulcerative colitis or Crohn's disease, or a healthy co-twin of an affected twin (not recorded which). The source material was blood. The chain uses TRBV28 and TRBJ1-5; TCRdb reports TRBD1, a call that lacks DNA to check it against. CDR3 sequence: CASTREWGQPQHF.